This TCR beta chain was captured by sequencing in a study of T cell responses to AZD1222 COVID-19 vaccine. General study results and limits: Among AZD1222 vaccinees, only six or seven were seropositive at baseline. Spike-specific TCR breadth and depth grew following two AZD1222 doses.

Germline V gene sequence: CDR1 KGHSY, CDR2 FQNENV. The CDR3 is 14 amino acids. Deletions cut 4 bases from V and 0 bases from J, with 6 bases between. This clone was detected once. The antigen is not known. TCRdb's copy holds only in-frame clones and misses some; the assay was immunoSEQ multiplex PCR. The sample has 100,000 or so clones; roughly nine tenths are singletons. The chain combines TRBV16 with TRBJ1-4; D remains ambiguous. Sequenced material: peripheral blood, taken on day 0 of AZD1222 vaccination. This TCR was sampled from an adult in good health. In DNA form, the CDR3 reads TGTGCCAGCAGCCCCGGGACAACTAATGAAAAACTGTTTTTT. Encoded protein: CASSPGTTNEKLFF.